This is a list of T cell receptor beta chains from one sample in a study of CD8 T cells in ankylosing spondylitis. TCRdb re-called the 5' RACE reads with MiXCR, one entry per CDR3 protein. The repertoire has 200,000 to 300,000 distinct CDR3 sequences, over 8.5% of them found once; the top ten carry approximately 7%. The sequenced material came from blood, either unsorted or a sorted T cell fraction (not recorded which). The source of these receptors is a male donor with ankylosing spondylitis or in good health (not recorded which). CDR3s include the opening cysteine and the closing phenylalanine or tryptophan. The order of the fields is clone size, J gene, V gene, D gene, CDR3 protein, CDR3 DNA. The D gene is left open where the match is weak. The size field is filled for only some rows; it gives once, few, many or a size class.

>.|TRBJ2-7|TRBV11-3|.
CASSLVGGINYEQYF
TGTGCCAGCAGCTTAGTTGGGGGAATTAACTACGAGCAGTACTTC
>many|TRBJ1-1|TRBV12-3/TRBV12-4|TRBD1
CASSFNRGFSEAFF
TGTGCCAGCAGTTTCAACAGGGGGTTTTCTGAAGCTTTCTTT
>.|TRBJ2-4|TRBV2|.
CASSELSGNIQYF
TGTGCCAGCAGTGAACTTTCCGGCAACATTCAGTACTTC
>many|TRBJ2-5|TRBV20-1|TRBD2
CSAEDGWASGRETQYF
TGCAGTGCTGAGGACGGGTGGGCTAGCGGGAGAGAGACCCAGTACTTC
>many|TRBJ2-7|TRBV11-1|TRBD1
CASSSWDRGNEQYF
TGTGCCAGCAGCTCCTGGGACAGGGGGAACGAGCAGTACTTC
>many|TRBJ2-1|TRBV20-1|TRBD2
CSAREVSGRANEQFF
TGCAGTGCTAGAGAGGTTAGCGGGAGGGCAAATGAGCAGTTCTTC
>many|TRBJ2-1|TRBV30|.
CAWSPGSGEQFF
TGTGCCTGGAGTCCGGGGAGTGGGGAGCAGTTCTTC
>many|TRBJ1-1|TRBV5-1|.
CASSGAIGADTEAFF
TGCGCCAGCAGCGGGGCAATAGGGGCAGACACTGAAGCTTTCTTT
>.|TRBJ2-5|TRBV24-1|TRBD2
CATSETSGSDETQYF
TGTGCCACCAGTGAAACTAGCGGGAGTGATGAGACCCAGTACTTC
>many|TRBJ2-3|TRBV7-3|TRBD2
CASSFGMTSGGDTQYF
TGTGCCAGCAGCTTTGGGATGACTAGCGGGGGAGATACGCAGTATTTT
>.|TRBJ1-2|TRBV6-2/TRBV6-3|.
CASSGTLHYGYTF
TGTGCCAGCAGTGGGACTCTACACTATGGCTACACCTTC
>few|TRBJ2-7|TRBV6-2/TRBV6-3|.
CASKGRIITSYEQYF
TGTGCCAGCAAGGGACGGATTATTACCTCCTACGAGCAGTACTTC
>many|TRBJ2-7|TRBV10-3|.
CAIRDSTSHEQYF
TGTGCCATCAGAGACTCAACGAGTCACGAGCAGTACTTC
>.|TRBJ1-1|TRBV2|.
CASSTLQNTEAFF
TGTGCCAGCAGTACTCTCCAGAACACTGAAGCTTTCTTT
>.|TRBJ2-2|TRBV18|.
CASSSQGHYLQGGELFF
TGTGCCAGCTCATCTCAGGGGCACTACCTCCAAGGCGGGGAGCTGTTTTTT
>.|TRBJ2-2|TRBV6-4|TRBD2
CASSDQLAGGPTGELFF
TGTGCCAGCAGTGACCAACTAGCGGGAGGGCCCACCGGGGAGCTGTTTTTT
>many|TRBJ2-3|TRBV7-2|.
CASSLALGGGLTDTQYF
TGTGCCAGCAGCTTAGCGCTTGGGGGGGGCCTCACAGATACGCAGTATTTT
>few|TRBJ2-5|TRBV20-1|TRBD2
CSARVGPWTSWQETQYF
TGCAGTGCTAGAGTGGGCCCTTGGACTAGCTGGCAAGAGACCCAGTACTTC
>.|TRBJ2-1|TRBV20-1|.
CSAATSSDSGEQFF
TGCAGTGCCGCCACCTCCTCAGATTCCGGTGAGCAGTTCTTC
>many|TRBJ1-6|TRBV12-3/TRBV12-4|.
CASRRTGNSPLHF
TGTGCCAGCCGACGGACCGGAAATTCACCCCTCCACTTT
>few|TRBJ2-7|TRBV30|TRBD2
CATSGGGYEQYF
TGTGCCACCTCCGGCGGGGGCTACGAGCAGTACTTC
>many|TRBJ2-3|TRBV3-1|.
CASSQGTFNTDTQYF
TGTGCCAGCAGCCAGGGTACGTTTAACACAGATACGCAGTATTTT
>many|TRBJ2-1|TRBV4-1|.
CASSQDVGLYNEQFF
TGCGCCAGCAGCCAAGATGTAGGGCTCTACAATGAGCAGTTCTTC
>many|TRBJ2-5|TRBV20-1|TRBD1
CSANARQGQYQETQYF
TGCAGTGCTAACGCTCGACAGGGACAGTACCAAGAGACCCAGTACTTC
>once|TRBJ2-7|TRBV4-3|.
CASSQAVSGWEQYF
TGCGCCAGCAGCCAAGCGGTATCCGGTTGGGAGCAGTACTTC
>many|TRBJ2-3|TRBV7-3|.
CASSSVGGPDTQYF
TGTGCCAGCAGCTCTGTGGGGGGCCCAGATACGCAGTATTTT
>many|TRBJ1-4|TRBV18|.
CASSPYGRPPYEKLFF
TGTGCCAGCTCACCATACGGGCGGCCCCCATATGAAAAACTGTTTTTT
>many|TRBJ2-3|TRBV7-9|.
CASSFRITDTQYF
TGTGCCAGCAGCTTCAGGATCACAGATACGCAGTATTTT
>few|TRBJ2-6|TRBV5-1|.
CASSLVFELVGSGANVLTF
TGCGCCAGCAGCTTGGTCTTCGAGCTTGTCGGCTCTGGGGCCAACGTCCTGACTTTC
>many|TRBJ2-3|TRBV25-1|TRBD2
CASSRLWGLAGDTQYF
TGTGCCAGCAGCCGTCTCTGGGGGCTAGCGGGTGATACGCAGTATTTT
>many|TRBJ2-6|TRBV12-3/TRBV12-4|.
CASAYSGANVLTF
TGTGCCAGTGCGTACTCTGGGGCCAACGTCCTGACTTTC
>.|TRBJ2-7|TRBV12-3/TRBV12-4|.
CASSGGGNYEQYF
TGTGCCAGCAGCGGAGGGGGTAACTACGAGCAGTACTTC
>many|TRBJ2-5|TRBV6-5|TRBD1
CASSYGDRPQETQYF
TGTGCCAGCAGTTACGGGGACAGACCACAAGAGACCCAGTACTTC
>.|TRBJ2-3|TRBV7-9|TRBD2
CASSLEASGPGNF
TGTGCCAGCAGCTTAGAAGCTAGCGGGCCAGGGAATTTT
>many|TRBJ2-5|TRBV7-2|.
CASSLAKTIGLETQYF
TGTGCCAGCAGCTTAGCTAAGACCATAGGGTTGGAGACCCAGTACTTC
>many|TRBJ1-1|TRBV5-5|.
CASSSGTGYLNTEAFF
TGTGCCAGCAGCTCCGGAACGGGCTACTTGAACACTGAAGCTTTCTTT